The T cell receptor beta chain described here comes from a study of OX40 agonist ivuxolimab in advanced cancers. The overall study: Patients with hepatocellular carcinoma, melanoma, renal cell or head and neck cancer made up the dose-escalation patients.

There are 13 residues in the CDR3. The ends were cut back, 1 base at V and 2 bases at J, with 3 bases in the middle. The germline gives CDR1 SGHTA, CDR2 FQGNSA. Sequenced by immunoSEQ multiplex PCR; TCRdb stores in-frame clones only, minus some. The data contain over 25,000 clones, 70% to 80% of them singletons. The chain is built from TRBV7-2 and TRBJ1-3; D is ambiguous. This sequence originates from an adult with an advanced solid tumor such as melanoma, head and neck, liver or kidney cancer. The material was CD4+ or CD8+ T cells sorted from blood, obtained in a trial of the OX40 agonist ivuxolimab. DNA of the CDR3: TGTGCCAGCAGCTTAGTCCCTGGAAACACCATATATTTT. Translated: CASSLVPGNTIYF.